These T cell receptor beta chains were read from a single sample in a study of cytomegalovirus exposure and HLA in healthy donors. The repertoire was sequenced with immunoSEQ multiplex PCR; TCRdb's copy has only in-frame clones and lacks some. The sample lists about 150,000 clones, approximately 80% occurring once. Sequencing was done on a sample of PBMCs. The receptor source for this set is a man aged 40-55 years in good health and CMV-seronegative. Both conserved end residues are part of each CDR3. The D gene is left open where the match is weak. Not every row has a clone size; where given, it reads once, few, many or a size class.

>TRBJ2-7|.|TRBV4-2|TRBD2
CASSQETSGAYEQYF
TGTGCCAGCAGCCAAGAAACTAGCGGGGCCTACGAGCAGTACTTC
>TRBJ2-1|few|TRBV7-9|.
CASSLGVSDYNEQFF
TGTGCCAGCAGCTTAGGGGTTAGCGATTACAATGAGCAGTTCTTC
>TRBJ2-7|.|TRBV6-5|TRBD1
CASSPLSGQGSAQYF
TGTGCCAGCAGTCCCCTGTCCGGACAGGGGTCCGCGCAGTACTTC
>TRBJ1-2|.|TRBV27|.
CASSLRGGSYGYTF
TGTGCCAGCAGTTTACGCGGGGGCAGCTATGGCTACACCTTC
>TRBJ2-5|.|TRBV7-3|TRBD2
CASSLLAGPQETQYF
TGTGCCAGCAGCTTACTAGCGGGGCCCCAAGAGACCCAGTACTTC
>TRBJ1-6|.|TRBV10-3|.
CAISESRTTNSPLHF
TGTGCCATCAGTGAGTCGAGGACAACTAATTCACCCCTCCACTTT
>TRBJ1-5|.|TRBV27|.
CASSLLGVGGYSNQPQHF
TGTGCCAGCAGTTTACTGGGGGTGGGAGGATATAGCAATCAGCCCCAGCATTTT
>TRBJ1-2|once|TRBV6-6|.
CASSYWGQGYGYTF
TGTGCCAGCAGTTATTGGGGGCAGGGCTATGGCTACACCTTC
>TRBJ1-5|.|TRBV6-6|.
CASSRDPGIQPQHF
TGTGCCAGCAGTCGAGATCCAGGGATCCAGCCCCAGCATTTT
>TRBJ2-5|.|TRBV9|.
CASSVAGGGRGETQYF
TGTGCCAGCAGCGTAGCTGGAGGGGGCCGTGGAGAGACCCAGTACTTC
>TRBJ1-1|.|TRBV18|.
CASSPPIGGTNTEAFF
TGTGCCAGCTCACCGCCCATCGGGGGTACGAACACTGAAGCTTTCTTT
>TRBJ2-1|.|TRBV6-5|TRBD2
CASSYDGGREFF
TGTGCCAGCAGTTACGACGGCGGGAGGGAGTTCTTC
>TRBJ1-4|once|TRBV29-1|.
CSVVHPGVEANEKLFF
TGCAGCGTTGTCCATCCGGGAGTAGAGGCTAATGAAAAACTGTTTTTT
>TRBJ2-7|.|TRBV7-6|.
CASSLSEMLEQYF
TGTGCCAGCAGCTTAAGCGAAATGCTGGAGCAGTACTTC
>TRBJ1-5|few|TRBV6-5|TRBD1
CASSPGTVSNQPQHF
TGTGCCAGCAGTCCCGGGACAGTTAGCAATCAGCCCCAGCATTTT
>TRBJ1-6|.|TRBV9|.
CASSPSGNNSPLHF
TGTGCCAGCAGCCCTTCGGGGAATAATTCACCCCTCCACTTT
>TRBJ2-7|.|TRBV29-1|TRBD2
CSVVSLSFGRTSLYEQYF
TGCAGCGTTGTATCCCTCAGCTTTGGGAGGACTAGCCTCTACGAGCAGTACTTC
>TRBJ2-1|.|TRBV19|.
CATQEGPSYNEQFF
TGTGCCACCCAGGAGGGGCCTTCCTACAATGAGCAGTTCTTC